This T cell receptor (beta chain) was documented in a study of T cells in localized non-small cell lung cancer. TCRdb keeps only in-frame clones here, not all; method: immunoSEQ multiplex PCR. The sample has approximately 80,000 clones, 75% to 85% seen once. This CDR3 is 15 amino acids long. Trimming removed 2 bases from V and 3 bases from J; junction bases left unmatched: 5. Per germline, CDR1 SGHRS and CDR2 YFSETQ. This clone showed up just once. This TCR came from a female donor of 60 years or more with stage I lung adenocarcinoma. This specimen was peripheral blood, taken before any cancer treatment. The gene calls are TRBV5-1 and TRBJ2-5, with 9 bases aligning to TRBD2. The DNA of the CDR3 is TGCGCCAGCAGCTTTTTAGCGGGAGTCAAAGAGACCCAGTACTTC. Its translation is CASSFLAGVKETQYF. Drawing the rest from reference TRBV5-1 and TRBJ2-5, the complete variable domain is KAGVTQTPRYLIKTRGQQVTLSCSPISGHRSVSWYQQTPGQGLQFLFEYFSETQRNKGNFPGRFSGRQFSNSRSEMNVSTLELGDSALYLCASSFLAGVKETQYFGPGTRLLVL.